A selection of T cell receptor beta chains follows, all from one sample in a study of blood T cells in healthy people across ages. MiXCR, run by TCRdb on the 5' RACE reads, gives a single entry per CDR3 protein. The data show roughly 700,000 distinct CDR3 sequences, 45% to 50% seen once. Input material: blood. Receptors were obtained from an older woman in good health. Each CDR3 is given with its conserved first and last residue. The order of the fields is clone size, V gene, D gene, J gene, CDR3 DNA, CDR3 protein. D genes are given only for firm matches. The size entry is marked missing in some rows and otherwise reads once, few, many or a size class.

>few|TRBV4-2|TRBD2|TRBJ2-1
TGTGCCAGCAGCCAAAGCGGGAGATCCAATGAGCAGTTCTTC
CASSQSGRSNEQFF
>few|TRBV29-1|TRBD2|TRBJ2-3
TGCAGCGTACCCCTAGCGGGAGCATCGACAGATACGCAGTATTTT
CSVPLAGASTDTQYF
>.|TRBV12-3/TRBV12-4|TRBD2|TRBJ2-1
TGTGCCAGCAGTTTAAGCGGGAGAGGCAGTGATGAGCAGTTCTTC
CASSLSGRGSDEQFF
>.|TRBV10-3|TRBD2|TRBJ2-1
TGTGCCATCAGTGGGGGACTAGCGGGAGCTCCCGAGCAGTTCTTC
CAISGGLAGAPEQFF
>few|TRBV4-3|.|TRBJ2-3
TGCGCCAGCAGCCAAGATTGGTCTAAAAAAGGTCCAGATACGCAGTATTTT
CASSQDWSKKGPDTQYF
>few|TRBV6-2/TRBV6-3|TRBD1|TRBJ2-1
TGTGCCAGCAGCCATTACGACGGACAGGGCCGGTTCTTC
CASSHYDGQGRFF
>few|TRBV7-9|.|TRBJ1-2
TGTGCCAGCAGCCCAGAGGCCAGGATTGGTGGCTACACCTTC
CASSPEARIGGYTF
>.|TRBV5-1|.|TRBJ2-7
TGCGCCAGCAGCTTGGGGGATAGACACCCCTACGAGCAGTACTTC
CASSLGDRHPYEQYF
>.|TRBV12-3/TRBV12-4|TRBD2|TRBJ2-7
TGTGCCAGCAGCCGGGACCCCCGGACTAGGAATGAGCAGTACTTC
CASSRDPRTRNEQYF
>.|TRBV6-1|TRBD2|TRBJ2-7
TGTGCCAGCAGACCCAGGGAGGGTATTAGGGTCGATATCGGGGAGCAGTACTTC
CASRPREGIRVDIGEQYF
>once|TRBV20-1|.|TRBJ1-1
TGCAGTGCTAGGGCTACTACTGAAGCTTTCTTT
CSARATTEAFF
>.|TRBV20-1|.|TRBJ2-1
TGCAGTGCCGGATGGGGGGCTGGGCAGTTCTTC
CSAGWGAGQFF
>.|TRBV12-3/TRBV12-4|.|TRBJ2-2
TGTGCCAGCAGACCTGGGCGGGCAGGGGTTACCGGGGAGCTGTTTTTT
CASRPGRAGVTGELFF
>.|TRBV14|.|TRBJ1-4
TGTGCCAGCAGCCAAGATGTCGCAGGGGTAGGAAAACTGTTTTTT
CASSQDVAGVGKLFF
>.|TRBV4-3|.|TRBJ2-6
TGCGCCAGCAGCCGCGACAGGCTTCAGAACTCTGGGGCCAACGTCCTGACTTTC
CASSRDRLQNSGANVLTF
>.|TRBV7-9|.|TRBJ2-1
TGTGCCAGCAGCTTCCCGGGACTGACCTACAATGAGCAGTTCTTC
CASSFPGLTYNEQFF